This record covers a single TCR beta chain. Assay used: immunoSEQ multiplex PCR; TCRdb lists only in-frame clones, some missing. In the table there are around 28,000 clones, around 75% of which are singletons. This specimen comes from a study of preoperative IRX-2 immunotherapy in early breast cancer. Noted treatment: preoperative locoregional IRX-2 cytokine immunotherapy. Preoperative locoregional IRX-2 cytokine immunotherapy was tested in the phase Ib source study. This receptor was identified in a human donor with breast cancer. This specimen consisted of lymph node tissue, obtained before IRX-2 immunotherapy.

The CDR3 DNA is TGCGCCAGCAGCCGGGACGGTAAAAAGTCCTACGAGCAGTACTTC. It translates to CASSRDGKKSYEQYF. The chain recombines TRBV10-2 with TRBJ2-7; D assignment may be TRBD1 or TRBD2 (5 bases each). This CDR3 comprises 15 residues. The germline V and J ends were trimmed by 6 bases and 1 base, with 16 bases remaining between them. Germline loops: CDR1 WSHSY, CDR2 SAAADI.